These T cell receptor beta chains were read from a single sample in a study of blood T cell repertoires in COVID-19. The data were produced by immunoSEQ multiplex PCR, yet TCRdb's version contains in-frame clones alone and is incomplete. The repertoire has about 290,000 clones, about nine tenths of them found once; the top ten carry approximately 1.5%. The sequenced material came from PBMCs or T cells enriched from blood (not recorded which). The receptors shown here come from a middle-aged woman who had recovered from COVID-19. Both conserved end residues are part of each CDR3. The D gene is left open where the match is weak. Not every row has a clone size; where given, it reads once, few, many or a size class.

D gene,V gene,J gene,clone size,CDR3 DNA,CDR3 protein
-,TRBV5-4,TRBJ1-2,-,TGTGCCAGCAGCTTGGGGACAGATAACTATGGCTACACCTTC,CASSLGTDNYGYTF
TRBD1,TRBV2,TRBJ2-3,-,TGTGCCAGCACTTCGGACAGGACTAGCACAGATACGCAGTATTTT,CASTSDRTSTDTQYF
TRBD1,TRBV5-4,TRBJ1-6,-,TGTGCCAGCAGCTTTGGACAGGGAGGCAACTCCTATAATTCACCCCTCCACTTT,CASSFGQGGNSYNSPLHF
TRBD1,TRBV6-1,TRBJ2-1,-,TGTGCCGTCTGGACAGGAGGCAATGAGCAGTTCTTC,CAVWTGGNEQFF
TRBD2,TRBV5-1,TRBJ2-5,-,TGCGCCAGCAGCTTCGGCGGGGGGGAGGGGACCCAGTACTTC,CASSFGGGEGTQYF
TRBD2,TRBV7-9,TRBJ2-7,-,TGTGCCAGCAGCCCCTTAGCGGGGGTTCCACCCGAGCAGTACTTC,CASSPLAGVPPEQYF
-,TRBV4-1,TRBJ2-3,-,TGCGCCAGCAGCGGACACAGGGTGAGGACAGATACGCAGTATTTT,CASSGHRVRTDTQYF
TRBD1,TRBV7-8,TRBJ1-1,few,TGTGCCAGCAGTAGACAGGGAAGGGACACTGAAGCTTTCTTT,CASSRQGRDTEAFF
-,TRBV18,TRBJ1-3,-,TGTGCCAGCTCCCCCTTAGGCGGTATCTCTGGAAACACCATATATTTT,CASSPLGGISGNTIYF
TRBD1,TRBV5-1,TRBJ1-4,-,TGCGCCAGCAGCTCTGGACAGGGGGCAGTAGAACTGTTTTTT,CASSSGQGAVELFF
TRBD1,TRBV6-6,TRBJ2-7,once,TGTGCCAGCAAAGGACAGGGAAAGAACTACGAGCAGTACTTC,CASKGQGKNYEQYF
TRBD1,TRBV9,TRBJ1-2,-,TGTGCCAGCAGCGCCACAGGGGGCGGTGGCTATGGCTACACCTTC,CASSATGGGGYGYTF
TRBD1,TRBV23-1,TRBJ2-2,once,TGCGCCAGCACTCGGGACAGGAAACACACCGGGGAGCTGTTTTTT,CASTRDRKHTGELFF
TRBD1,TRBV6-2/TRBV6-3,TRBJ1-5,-,TGTGCCAGCAGCCCCTGGTTAGGACAGGGGGTTACGGGCAATCAGCCCCAGCATTTT,CASSPWLGQGVTGNQPQHF
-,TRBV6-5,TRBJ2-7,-,TGTGCCAGCAGGGCCGGAGACCGCGCCTACGAGCAGTACTTC,CASRAGDRAYEQYF
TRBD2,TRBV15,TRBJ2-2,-,TGTGCCACCAGCAGAGATATCAGCGGGAGGAACACCGGGGAGCTGTTTTTT,CATSRDISGRNTGELFF
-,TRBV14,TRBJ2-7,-,TGTGCCAGCAGCGCGGGACTTTACTACGAGCAGTACTTC,CASSAGLYYEQYF
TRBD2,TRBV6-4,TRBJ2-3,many,TGTGCCAGCAGTGACTCTACGGGAGGGCCAACAGATACGCAGTATTTT,CASSDSTGGPTDTQYF
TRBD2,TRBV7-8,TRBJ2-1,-,TGTGCCAGCAACGGTCTAGCGGGAGCACTCACCTTCAATGAGCAGTTCTTC,CASNGLAGALTFNEQFF
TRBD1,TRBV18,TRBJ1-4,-,TGTGCCAGCTCACCATTACAGACAGGGCGAGACGAAAAACTGTTTTTT,CASSPLQTGRDEKLFF
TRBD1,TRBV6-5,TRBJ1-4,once,TGTGCCAGCAGTCGTCGAGGGGGCGAAAAACTGTTTTTT,CASSRRGGEKLFF
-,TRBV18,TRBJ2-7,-,TGTGCCAGCTCTCAGGGCTACGAGCAGTACTTC,CASSQGYEQYF
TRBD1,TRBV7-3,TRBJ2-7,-,TGTGCCAGCAGCCTGTTAGGACAGGGCGAGCAGTACTTC,CASSLLGQGEQYF
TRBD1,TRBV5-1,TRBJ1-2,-,TGCGCCAGCAGCTTACAAGACAGGGGGCTCTCTGGCTACACCTTC,CASSLQDRGLSGYTF
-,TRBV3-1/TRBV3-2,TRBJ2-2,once,TGTGCCAGCAGCCAAGTATCCCGGGGGTACACCGGGGAGCTGTTTTTT,CASSQVSRGYTGELFF
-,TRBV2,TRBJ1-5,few,TGTGCCAGCAGCCAGACTTCGGCCCAGCATTTT,CASSQTSAQHF
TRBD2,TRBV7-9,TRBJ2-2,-,TGTGCCAGCAGAGGGTTTGGCGGGGGGGCCCTGACCGGGGAGCTGTTTTTT,CASRGFGGGALTGELFF
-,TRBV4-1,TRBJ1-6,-,TGCGCCAGCAGCCAAGAGCGGGGAAATTCACCCCTCCACTTT,CASSQERGNSPLHF
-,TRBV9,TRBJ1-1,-,TGTGCCAGCAGCGTAGGCCCGGGAGTTGGTGAAGCTTTCTTT,CASSVGPGVGEAFF
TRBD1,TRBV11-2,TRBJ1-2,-,TGTGCCAGCAGCTTAAACCAGGGGGACTATGGCTACACCTTC,CASSLNQGDYGYTF
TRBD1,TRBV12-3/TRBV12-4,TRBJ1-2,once,TGTGCCAGCAGCCAGGGCAGAGAGCGGGACAGGGCCTTC,CASSQGRERDRAF
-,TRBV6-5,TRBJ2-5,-,TGTGCCAGCACCCAGCGGATCCAAGAGACCCAGTACTTC,CASTQRIQETQYF
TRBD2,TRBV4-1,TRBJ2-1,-,TGCGCCAGCAGCCAACGGCAGGCAGCGGGGGGGCCTGGGAATGAGCAGTTCTTC,CASSQRQAAGGPGNEQFF
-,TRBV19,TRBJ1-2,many,TGTGCCAGTAGACCATCGGACAGTTTAAGTAACTACACCTTC,CASRPSDSLSNYTF
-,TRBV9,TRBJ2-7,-,TGTGCCAGCAGCGTGGGTATCTCTAGGGAGCAGTACTTC,CASSVGISREQYF
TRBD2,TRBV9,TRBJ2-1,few,TGTGCCAGCAGCGCCGGCCCTAGCGGGAGCTACAATGAGCAGTTCTTC,CASSAGPSGSYNEQFF
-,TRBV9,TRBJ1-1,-,TGTGCCAGCAGCCCATCCATGAACACTGAAGCTTTCTTT,CASSPSMNTEAFF
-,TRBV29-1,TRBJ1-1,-,TGCAGCGTTGTGGGGAAACGGACAGTAGTGAACACTGAAGCTTTCTTT,CSVVGKRTVVNTEAFF
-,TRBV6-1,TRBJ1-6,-,TGTGCCAGCAGTGAAGGCGGGCGGACCAATTCACCCCTCCACTTT,CASSEGGRTNSPLHF
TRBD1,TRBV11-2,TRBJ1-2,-,TGTGCCAGCAGCTTAACAGGGGGCAACTATGGCTACACCTTC,CASSLTGGNYGYTF
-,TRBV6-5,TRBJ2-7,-,TGTGCCAGCAGCCGAGGAGACGAGCAGTACTTC,CASSRGDEQYF
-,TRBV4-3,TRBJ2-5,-,TGCGCCAGCAGCCAAGTGTTAGTTCCAACGGGAGAGACCCAGTACTTC,CASSQVLVPTGETQYF
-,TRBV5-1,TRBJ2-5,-,TGCGCCAGCAGCGCGGAGGACAGTTTCTTTGGAACCCAGTACTTC,CASSAEDSFFGTQYF
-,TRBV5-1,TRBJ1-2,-,TGCGCCAGCAGCTTGACTGGGAGCTATGGCTACACCTTC,CASSLTGSYGYTF
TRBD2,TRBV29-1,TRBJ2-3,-,TGCAGCGTTGAGGGTAGCGGGGGAGTCACAGATACGCAGTATTTT,CSVEGSGGVTDTQYF
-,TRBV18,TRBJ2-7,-,TGTGCCAGCTCATCGGGACACATCTACGAGCAGTACTTC,CASSSGHIYEQYF
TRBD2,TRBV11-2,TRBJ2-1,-,TGTGCCAGCAGCCGAGGACTAGCGGTCTCGCCCAATGAGCAGTTCTTC,CASSRGLAVSPNEQFF
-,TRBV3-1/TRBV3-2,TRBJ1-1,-,TGTGCCAGCAGCCAGAGACAGGTGAACACTGAAGCTTTCTTT,CASSQRQVNTEAFF
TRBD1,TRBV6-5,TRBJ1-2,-,TGTGCCAGCGGGATACAGGGGGGGGATGGCTACACCTTC,CASGIQGGDGYTF